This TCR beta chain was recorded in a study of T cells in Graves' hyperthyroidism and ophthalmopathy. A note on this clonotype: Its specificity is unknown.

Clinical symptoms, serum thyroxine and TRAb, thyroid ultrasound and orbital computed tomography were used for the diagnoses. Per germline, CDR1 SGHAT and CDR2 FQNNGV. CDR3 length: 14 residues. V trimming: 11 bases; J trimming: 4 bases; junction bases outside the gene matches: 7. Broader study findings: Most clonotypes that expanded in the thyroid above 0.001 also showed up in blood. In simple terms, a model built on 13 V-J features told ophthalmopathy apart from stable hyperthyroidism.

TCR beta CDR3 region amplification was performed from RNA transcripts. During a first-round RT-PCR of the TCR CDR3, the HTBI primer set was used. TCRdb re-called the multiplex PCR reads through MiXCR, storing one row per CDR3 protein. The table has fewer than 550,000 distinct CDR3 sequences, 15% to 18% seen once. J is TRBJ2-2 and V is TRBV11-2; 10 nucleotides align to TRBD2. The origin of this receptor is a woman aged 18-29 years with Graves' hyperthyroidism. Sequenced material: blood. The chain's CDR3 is CASRAGGITGELFF. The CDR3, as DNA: TGTGCCTCTCGAGCGGGGGGGATCACCGGGGAGCTGTTTTTT.